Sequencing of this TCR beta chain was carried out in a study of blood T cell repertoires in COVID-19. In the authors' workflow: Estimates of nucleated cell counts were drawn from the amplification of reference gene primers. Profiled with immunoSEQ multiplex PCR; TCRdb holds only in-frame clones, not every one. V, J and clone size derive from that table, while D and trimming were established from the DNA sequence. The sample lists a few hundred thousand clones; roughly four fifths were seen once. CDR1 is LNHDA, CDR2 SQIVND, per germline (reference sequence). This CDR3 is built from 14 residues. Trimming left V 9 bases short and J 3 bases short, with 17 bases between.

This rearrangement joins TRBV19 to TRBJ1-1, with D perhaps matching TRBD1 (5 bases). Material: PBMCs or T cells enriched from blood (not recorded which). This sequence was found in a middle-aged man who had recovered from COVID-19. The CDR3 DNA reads TGTGCCAGCCAAGGGTGGGGCGACGACACTGAAGCTTTCTTT. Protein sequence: CASQGWGDDTEAFF.